These T cell receptor beta chains were read from a single sample in a study of blood T cell repertoires in COVID-19. Some clones are missing from TCRdb's copy, which holds only in-frame ones; the method was immunoSEQ multiplex PCR. Here the sample spans 350,000 or so clones, more than 70% being singletons. Sequenced sample: peripheral blood. All receptors come from a woman aged 55-69 years with COVID-19, enrolled during active disease. Each CDR3 is given with its conserved first and last residue. A D gene is named only where the DNA matches it firmly. Rows may omit the clone size; those that give it use once, few, many or a size class.

>few|TRBJ1-1|TRBD1|TRBV20-1
TGCAGTGCTGCTCCGGGACAGAAAGCTTTCTTT
CSAAPGQKAFF
>.|TRBJ1-4|.|TRBV27
TGTGCCAGCAGTTTCAGGGAGGGGGCAACTAATGAAAAACTGTTTTTT
CASSFREGATNEKLFF
>.|TRBJ2-7|.|TRBV5-4
TGTGCCAGCAGCTCCGGTCCCTACGAGCAGTACTTC
CASSSGPYEQYF
>few|TRBJ2-7|.|TRBV5-1
TGCGCCAGCAGCTTGGACGGGTCCTACGAGCAGTACTTC
CASSLDGSYEQYF
>.|TRBJ1-5|TRBD1|TRBV6-6
TGTGCCAGCAGTTTCCCTCGAACCGACAGGGTGGTCCAGCATTTT
CASSFPRTDRVVQHF
>.|TRBJ1-4|.|TRBV19
TGTGCCACCTGGGGCAGGGGCAATGAAAAACTGTTTTTT
CATWGRGNEKLFF
>.|TRBJ2-1|TRBD2|TRBV7-3
TGTGCCAGCAGCTCCAGGACTAGCGGGGGGACTCTCAAGCAGTTCTTC
CASSSRTSGGTLKQFF
>.|TRBJ2-7|.|TRBV5-1
TGCGCCAGCAGCGGCGGGACGTACGAGCAGTACTTC
CASSGGTYEQYF
>.|TRBJ2-3|.|TRBV18
TGTGCCAGCTCACCGCGACCTAGCGACACAGATACGCAGTATTTT
CASSPRPSDTDTQYF
>.|TRBJ2-5|TRBD2|TRBV6-5
TGTGCCAGCAGCTCCGGGACTAGGGTAGAGACCCAGTACTTC
CASSSGTRVETQYF
>.|TRBJ2-1|.|TRBV6-6
TGTGCCAGCGGCCACGGAAGAGAGGGTGAGCAGTTCTTC
CASGHGREGEQFF
>few|TRBJ1-5|.|TRBV28
TGTGCCAGCAGTCTCAGGACGGGGAGCAATCAGCCCCAGCATTTT
CASSLRTGSNQPQHF
>.|TRBJ2-7|TRBD1|TRBV7-3
TGTGCCAGCAGCCCTGGGGACAGCTTCTACGAGCAGTACTTC
CASSPGDSFYEQYF
>.|TRBJ1-1|TRBD1|TRBV6-6
TGTGCCAGCAGTTACGCAGGGGGCACTGAAGCTTTCTTT
CASSYAGGTEAFF
>.|TRBJ1-6|.|TRBV6-5
TGTGCCAGCAGTATTGCAGGCTATAATTCACCCCTCCACTTT
CASSIAGYNSPLHF